This T cell receptor beta chain was retrieved from a study of OX40 agonist ivuxolimab in advanced cancers. Study summary: The patients' treatment was ivuxolimab, an agonistic anti-OX40 (CD134) antibody.

TCRdb keeps only in-frame clones here, not all; method: immunoSEQ multiplex PCR. The sample yields tens of thousands of clones, about 85% seen once. V was pared by 0 bases and J by 5 bases, with 5 bases between. The CDR3 length is 13 residues. CDR1 is SGHDN, CDR2 FVKESK, per germline. In this sample, this clone turned up a few times. This TCR was sampled from an adult with an advanced solid tumor such as melanoma, head and neck, liver or kidney cancer. Sequencing used CD4+ or CD8+ T cells sorted from blood, obtained in a trial of the OX40 agonist ivuxolimab. This rearrangement joins TRBV14 to TRBJ1-5; D not certain. In DNA, the CDR3 is TGTGCCAGCAGCCAAGAGGTTCATCAGCCCCAGCATTTT. This gives the protein CASSQEVHQPQHF.